This T cell receptor beta chain derives from a study of OX40 agonist ivuxolimab in advanced cancers. About the research overall: Ivuxolimab, which patients received intravenously every 2 weeks, was dosed at 0.01 to 10 mg/kg. The dose-escalation group included hepatocellular carcinoma, melanoma, renal cell carcinoma and head and neck cancer. Antecedent anti-PD-1, anti-PD-L1 or anti-CTLA-4 therapy was permissible, with 40% having received some.

Sampled blood was obtained at baseline, cycle 4 day 1, and cycle 7 day 1. Assay: immunoSEQ multiplex PCR; the TCRdb copy retains only in-frame clones and omits some. Of about 80,000 clones listed, around four fifths are singletons. The length of the CDR3 is 11 residues. V gave up 6 bases and J gave up 5 bases, with 10 bases separating them. From germline, CDR1 is DFQATT and CDR2 SNEGSKA (reference sequence). This chain connects TRBV20-1 to TRBJ1-1; no clear D. This receptor was taken from an adult with an advanced solid tumor such as melanoma, head and neck, liver or kidney cancer. Material: CD4+ or CD8+ T cells sorted from blood, obtained in a trial of the OX40 agonist ivuxolimab. The CDR3 spells CSAKLQTEAFF. The CDR3 DNA follows: TGCAGTGCCAAACTTCAGACTGAAGCTTTCTTT.